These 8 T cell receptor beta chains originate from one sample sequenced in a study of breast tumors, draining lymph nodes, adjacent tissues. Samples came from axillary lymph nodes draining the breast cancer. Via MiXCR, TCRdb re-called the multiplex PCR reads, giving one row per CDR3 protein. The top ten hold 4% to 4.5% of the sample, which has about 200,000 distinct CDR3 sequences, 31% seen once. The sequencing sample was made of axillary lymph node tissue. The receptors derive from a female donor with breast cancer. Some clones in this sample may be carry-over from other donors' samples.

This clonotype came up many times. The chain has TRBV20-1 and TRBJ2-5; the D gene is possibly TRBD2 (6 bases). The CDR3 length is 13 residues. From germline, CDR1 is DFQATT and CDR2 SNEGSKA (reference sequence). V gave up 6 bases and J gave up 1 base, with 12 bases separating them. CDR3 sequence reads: CSALRGVQETQYF. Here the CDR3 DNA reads TGCAGTGCCCTCCGCGGGGTCCAAGAGACCCAGTACTTC.

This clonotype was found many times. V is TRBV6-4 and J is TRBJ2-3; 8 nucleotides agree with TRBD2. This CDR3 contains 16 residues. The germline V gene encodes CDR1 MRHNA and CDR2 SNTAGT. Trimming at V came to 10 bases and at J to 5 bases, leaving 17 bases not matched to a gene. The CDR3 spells CATPTYGRAEVDTQYF. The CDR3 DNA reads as TGTGCCACCCCCACTTACGGGAGGGCCGAGGTAGATACGCAGTATTTT.

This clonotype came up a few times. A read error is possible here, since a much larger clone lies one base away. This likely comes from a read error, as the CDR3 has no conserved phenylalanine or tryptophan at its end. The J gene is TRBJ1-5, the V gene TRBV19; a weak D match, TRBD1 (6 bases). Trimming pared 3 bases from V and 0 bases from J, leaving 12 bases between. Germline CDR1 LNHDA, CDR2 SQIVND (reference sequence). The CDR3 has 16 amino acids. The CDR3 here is CASSIGTPYSNQPQHS. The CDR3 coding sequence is TGTGCCAGTAGTATTGGGACACCCTATAGCAATCAGCCCCAGCATTCT.

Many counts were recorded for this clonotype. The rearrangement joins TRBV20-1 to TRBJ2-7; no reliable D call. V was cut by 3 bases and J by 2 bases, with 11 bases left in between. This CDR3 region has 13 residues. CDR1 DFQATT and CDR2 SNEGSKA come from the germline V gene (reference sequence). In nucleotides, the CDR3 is TGCAGTGCTAGCTTGCAGGCCCCCTACGAGCAGTACTTC. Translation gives CSASLQAPYEQYF.

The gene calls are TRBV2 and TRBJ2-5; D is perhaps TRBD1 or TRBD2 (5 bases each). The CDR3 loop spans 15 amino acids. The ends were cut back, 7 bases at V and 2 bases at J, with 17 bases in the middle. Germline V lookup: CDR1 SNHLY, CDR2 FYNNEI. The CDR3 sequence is CASNPQGPGQETQYF. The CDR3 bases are TGTGCCAGCAATCCCCAGGGACCGGGGCAAGAGACCCAGTACTTC.

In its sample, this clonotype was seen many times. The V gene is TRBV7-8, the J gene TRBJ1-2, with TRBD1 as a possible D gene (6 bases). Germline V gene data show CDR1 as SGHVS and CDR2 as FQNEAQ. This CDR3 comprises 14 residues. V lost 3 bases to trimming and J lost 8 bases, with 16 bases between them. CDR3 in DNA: TGTGCCAGCAGCTTCCAAGGGGGGGGGGGAGGCTACACCTTC. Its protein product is CASSFQGGGGGYTF.

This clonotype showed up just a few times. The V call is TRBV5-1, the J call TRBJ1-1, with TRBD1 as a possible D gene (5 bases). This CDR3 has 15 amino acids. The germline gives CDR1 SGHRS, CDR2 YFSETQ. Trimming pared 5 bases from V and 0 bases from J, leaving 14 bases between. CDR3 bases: TGCGCCAGCAGACAAGGACACGCGCTGAACACTGAAGCTTTCTTT. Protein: CASRQGHALNTEAFF.

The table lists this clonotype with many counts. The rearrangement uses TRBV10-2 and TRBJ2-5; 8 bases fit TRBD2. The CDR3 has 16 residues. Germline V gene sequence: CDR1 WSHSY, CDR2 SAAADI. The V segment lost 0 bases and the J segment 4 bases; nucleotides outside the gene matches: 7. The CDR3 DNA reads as TGCGCCAGCAGTGAGTCGGTAGCGGGATGGGGAGAGACCCAGTACTTC. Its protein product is CASSESVAGWGETQYF.